The rows below give T cell receptor beta chains drawn from one sample of a study of T cell responses to AZD1222 COVID-19 vaccine. Using immunoSEQ multiplex PCR, the repertoire was profiled, and TCRdb retains in-frame clones only, with some absent. The sample lists approximately 180,000 clones, roughly 93% seen once, with around 0.97% in the top ten. The sample in question was peripheral blood, obtained 28 days after the second dose of the MenACWY control vaccine. The origin of the receptors is an adult who received the MenACWY meningococcal vaccine as a control. Both conserved end residues are part of each CDR3. Each record gives: D gene, V gene, J gene, clone size, CDR3 DNA, CDR3 protein. D genes are given only for firm matches. Clone sizes are given selectively: once, few, many, or a class where the clone is expanded.

TRBD2,TRBV7-9,TRBJ2-3,-,TGTGCCAGCAGCTTAGGAAGACGGGGGGGCAGCACAGATACGCAGTATTTT,CASSLGRRGGSTDTQYF
-,TRBV15,TRBJ1-4,-,TGTGCCACCAGCAGAGGCCGGGGAAATGAAAAACTGTTTTTT,CATSRGRGNEKLFF
TRBD1,TRBV10-1,TRBJ1-4,-,TGCGCCAGCAGTGAGTGGGGGACAGGGGATGAAAAACTGTTTTTT,CASSEWGTGDEKLFF
TRBD2,TRBV5-1,TRBJ2-1,-,TGCGCCAGCCGTGAGAGCGGGGGGACCTACAATGAGCAGTTCTTC,CASRESGGTYNEQFF
-,TRBV5-1,TRBJ2-3,-,TGCGCCAGCAGCTTGGAGGGTACTAGCACAGATACGCAGTATTTT,CASSLEGTSTDTQYF
TRBD1,TRBV7-9,TRBJ2-1,-,TGTGCCAGCAGCGCCGACAGGGGATTAGGGAATGAGCAGTTCTTC,CASSADRGLGNEQFF
-,TRBV18,TRBJ1-1,-,TGTGCCAGCTCACCATACAAGAACACTGAAGCTTTCTTT,CASSPYKNTEAFF
-,TRBV3-1/TRBV3-2,TRBJ2-7,-,TGTGCCAGCAGCCAATCCTCCGGACATTCCTACGAGCAGTACTTC,CASSQSSGHSYEQYF
-,TRBV10-3,TRBJ1-1,-,TGTGCCATCTCGACAGCTAATGAAGCTTTCTTT,CAISTANEAFF
-,TRBV27,TRBJ1-1,-,TGTGCCAGCCGGCGGTTTGGGGACACTGAAGCTTTCTTT,CASRRFGDTEAFF
-,TRBV6-5,TRBJ1-2,-,TGTGCCAGCACCCCTCTAGGCGGGACACCCTATGGCTACACCTTC,CASTPLGGTPYGYTF
-,TRBV7-2,TRBJ2-3,-,TGTGCCAGCAGCTTAGATCCTGGTACGCAGTATTTT,CASSLDPGTQYF
-,TRBV6-2/TRBV6-3,TRBJ1-1,-,TGTGCCAGCAGTCAATCGACAGGAGGAGCTTTCTTT,CASSQSTGGAFF
TRBD1,TRBV4-1,TRBJ1-1,-,TGCGCCAGCAGCCCTCGACAGGGGAACACTGAAGCTTTCTTT,CASSPRQGNTEAFF
TRBD1,TRBV6-5,TRBJ1-4,-,TGTGCCAGCAAAAAACAGGGGGCAACTAATGAAAAACTGTTTTTT,CASKKQGATNEKLFF
TRBD1,TRBV10-3,TRBJ1-2,-,TGTGCCATCAAAGGGGGACAGGGGGCGTTGGGCTATGGCTACACCTTC,CAIKGGQGALGYGYTF
-,TRBV28,TRBJ1-4,-,TGTGCCAGCAGTTACTCGCGCCGTGCTAATGAAAAACTGTTTTTT,CASSYSRRANEKLFF
-,TRBV24-1,TRBJ1-4,-,TGTGCCACCAGTGAGGGGCGTAGTCCGACTAATGAAAAACTGTTTTTT,CATSEGRSPTNEKLFF
-,TRBV2,TRBJ1-3,-,TGTGCCAGCAGTTATCCCGCATCTGGAAACACCATATATTTT,CASSYPASGNTIYF
-,TRBV3-1/TRBV3-2,TRBJ2-5,-,TGTGCCAGCAGCCAAGTCAGGGGCCCGGGGACCCAGTACTTC,CASSQVRGPGTQYF
-,TRBV15,TRBJ1-4,-,TGTGCCACCAGCAGGACTGGACGGACTAAGGGAAATGAAAAACTGTTTTTT,CATSRTGRTKGNEKLFF
TRBD2,TRBV5-1,TRBJ2-3,-,TGCGCCAGCAGCCCGGTTAGCGGGGGGGCCACAGATACGCAGTATTTT,CASSPVSGGATDTQYF
-,TRBV5-1,TRBJ1-1,-,TGCGCCAGCAGCTTGGATCCGGCGAACACTGAAGCTTTCTTT,CASSLDPANTEAFF
-,TRBV6-1,TRBJ1-4,-,TGTGCCAGCAGTGAACGACCCACAGGGACAACTAATGAAAAACTGTTTTTT,CASSERPTGTTNEKLFF
TRBD2,TRBV4-2,TRBJ2-7,few,TGTGCCAGCAGCCAAGCGGGGGGGGCCGGTTACGAGCAGTACTTC,CASSQAGGAGYEQYF
-,TRBV9,TRBJ1-2,-,TGTGCCAGCGCAAAAGAATCCTATGGCTACACCTTC,CASAKESYGYTF
-,TRBV5-1,TRBJ1-3,-,TGCGCCAGCAGCTTGGAATCGGGAGGTTATGCTGGAAACACCATATATTTT,CASSLESGGYAGNTIYF
-,TRBV4-3,TRBJ2-1,-,TGCGCCAGCAGCCGTGCTGGGGCGGAGGTTAATGAGCAGTTCTTC,CASSRAGAEVNEQFF
-,TRBV6-5,TRBJ1-1,few,TGTGCCAGCAGACCCTCCCGCCCGGGCACTGAAGCTTTCTTT,CASRPSRPGTEAFF
TRBD1,TRBV7-6,TRBJ1-6,-,TGTGCCAGCAGCTTTGACAGGGATCAGCCCAGACACAGATCCTATAATTCACCCCTCCACTTT,CASSFDRDQPRHRSYNSPLHF
TRBD1,TRBV6-5,TRBJ2-5,-,TGTGCCAGCAGCGGACAGGGGGACCTCCAAGAGACCCAGTACTTC,CASSGQGDLQETQYF
-,TRBV7-2,TRBJ1-2,few,TGTGCCAGCAGCTTAGCGAGGGGCAGCTATGGCTACACCTTC,CASSLARGSYGYTF
TRBD1,TRBV10-3,TRBJ1-5,-,TGTGCCATCAGGGAGACAGGGTCCGCCGGGAATCAGCCCCAGCATTTT,CAIRETGSAGNQPQHF
TRBD1,TRBV19,TRBJ1-1,-,TGTGCCAGTAGGACAGGGGGCCCGGACACTGAAGCTTTCTTT,CASRTGGPDTEAFF
-,TRBV3-1/TRBV3-2,TRBJ2-2,-,TGTGCCAGCAGCGAGGGTGGGTTTTACGCCGGGGAGCTGTTTTTT,CASSEGGFYAGELFF
-,TRBV27,TRBJ2-3,-,TGTGCCAGCAGTTTTGAGAGCACAGATACGCAGTATTTT,CASSFESTDTQYF
-,TRBV6-5,TRBJ1-2,-,TGTGCCAGCAGTCGGACCCTGAACTATGGCTACACCTTC,CASSRTLNYGYTF
-,TRBV11-3,TRBJ1-3,-,TGTGCCAGCAGCCTTACAGGGTCTGGAAACACCATATATTTT,CASSLTGSGNTIYF
-,TRBV24-1,TRBJ2-1,-,TGTGCCACCAGTGAGGCGGGGTCCTACAATGAGCAGTTCTTC,CATSEAGSYNEQFF
TRBD1,TRBV19,TRBJ1-2,-,TGTGCCAGTTCTACAGGGGAATACGGCTACACCTTC,CASSTGEYGYTF
TRBD1,TRBV7-2,TRBJ2-2,-,TGTGCCAGCAGCTCCGCGGACAGGGGGCTAAGAGAGCTGTTTTTT,CASSSADRGLRELFF